This entry lists 8 T cell receptor beta chains sequenced from one sample in a study of T cells in Graves' hyperthyroidism and ophthalmopathy. TCR beta CDR3 sequences were amplified from RNA transcripts. In the first-round RT-PCR of the TCR CDR3, the HTBI primer set was used. TCRdb reanalysed the multiplex PCR reads using MiXCR and keeps one entry per CDR3 protein. The sample includes about 250,000 distinct CDR3 sequences, around 22% seen only once; the top ten take about 60%. The material sequenced was blood. The origin of the receptors is a young man with Graves' ophthalmopathy.

This clonotype has a count of ten or more. The V and J genes are TRBV3-1 and TRBJ2-7; perhaps D is TRBD1 or TRBD2 (5 bases each). The V gene lost 4 bases and the J gene lost 6 bases, with 16 bases spanning the gap. Per the germline V gene, CDR1 is LGHDT and CDR2 is YNNKEL (reference sequence). This CDR3 has 14 amino acids. The CDR3 bases are TGTGCCAGCAGCCCGAGGGACCGTCGGCGCGAGCAGTACTTC. It codes for CASSPRDRRREQYF.

The genes are TRBV20-1 and TRBJ2-5; no reliable D call. The CDR3 covers 13 residues. Germline V gives CDR1 DFQATT, CDR2 SNEGSKA (reference sequence). V was cut by 5 bases and J by 2 bases, with 12 bases left in between. In DNA form, the CDR3 reads TGCAGTGCTTCTGCAGAGACACAAGAGACCCAGTACTTC. Amino acid sequence: CSASAETQETQYF.

Note on this clonotype: A much larger clone is a single base away; this may be a read error. This chain links TRBV5-1 with TRBJ2-7, with 7 bases aligning to TRBD2. Germline V gives CDR1 SGHRS, CDR2 YFSETQ. The V segment lost 4 bases and the J segment 7 bases; nucleotides outside the gene matches: 14. This CDR3 spans 15 amino acids. CDR3 DNA sequence: TGCGCCAGCAGCCCTGGGACTACCACAGTCAATGAGCAGTACTTC. Protein: CASSPGTTTVNEQYF.

This clonotype was recorded a few times. The chain combines TRBV10-3 with TRBJ1-6, with D uncertain. From germline, CDR1 is ENHRY and CDR2 SYGVKD. This CDR3 region has 15 residues. V was pared by 2 bases and J by 3 bases, with 8 bases between. The CDR3 DNA reads as TGTGCCATCAGTGAGGGGTCGGGCTATAATTCACCCCTCCACTTT. It translates to CAISEGSGYNSPLHF.

On this clonotype itself: This may come from a read error, since a much larger clone is one base off. The rearrangement links TRBV2 to TRBJ1-5; possible D gene TRBD1, 6 bases. V was clipped by 2 bases and J by 11 bases, with 19 bases between them. Germline loops: CDR1 SNHLY, CDR2 FYNNEI. The CDR3 length is 15 residues. CDR3 sequence reads: CASSEHQGNRQSQHF. The DNA of the CDR3 is TGTGCCAGCAGTGAACACCAGGGGAACAGGCAGTCCCAGCATTTT.

In this sample, this clonotype turned up a few times. V usage is TRBV27 and J usage is TRBJ1-1, with D possibly being TRBD1 (5 bases). The V end lost 6 bases, the J end lost 2 bases, and 10 bases lay between the germline ends. Germline V gene lookup returns CDR1 MNHEY and CDR2 SMNVEV (reference sequence). This CDR3 region has 13 residues. CDR3 region: CASRQGENTEAFF. DNA of the CDR3: TGTGCCAGCAGGCAGGGAGAAAACACTGAAGCTTTCTTT.

The rearrangement uses TRBV5-1 and TRBJ2-2; tentative D call: TRBD2 (6 bases). The germline CDR1 and CDR2 sequences are SGHRS and YFSETQ. V gave up 2 bases and J gave up 0 bases, with 17 bases separating them. There are 18 residues in the CDR3. CDR3 region: CASSLYLRGGTNTGELFF. The CDR3 coding sequence is TGCGCCAGCAGCTTATATCTAAGAGGAGGGACGAACACCGGGGAGCTGTTTTTT. Together with reference TRBV5-1 and TRBJ2-2, the CDR3 gives the full variable domain: KAGVTQTPRYLIKTRGQQVTLSCSPISGHRSVSWYQQTPGQGLQFLFEYFSETQRNKGNFPGRFSGRQFSNSRSEMNVSTLELGDSALYLCASSLYLRGGTNTGELFFGEGSRLTVL.

This clonotype was picked up a small number of times. DNA of the CDR3: TGTGCCAGCAGCCCCGGCGCGGTCTGGCGGAGCTCCTACAATGAGCAGTTCTTC. Its protein is CASSPGAVWRSSYNEQFF. The rearrangement links TRBV7-8 to TRBJ2-1; D remains ambiguous. The CDR3 is 18 amino acids. Trimming removed 5 bases at V and 0 bases at J, with 20 bases between. Per the germline V gene, CDR1 is SGHVS and CDR2 is FQNEAQ.